The subject of this entry is one TCR beta chain. Its specificity is not known. The data belong to a study of T cells in localized non-small cell lung cancer. Using immunoSEQ multiplex PCR, the repertoire was profiled, and TCRdb retains in-frame clones only, with some absent. This table holds about 70,000 clones, roughly 90% found once. The germline V gene encodes CDR1 GTSNPN and CDR2 SVGIG (reference sequence). V gave up 4 bases and J gave up 1 base; unmatched junction bases: 7. This CDR3 has 16 amino acids. Study observations and caveats: Adjacent uninvolved lung tissue had the highest T cell clonality, exceeding tumor. As only one tumor region underwent sequencing, heterogeneity remains possible.

The sequenced sample was peripheral blood, obtained before any cancer treatment. This rearrangement joins TRBV30 to TRBJ1-1, with TRBD1 matching 12 bases. The TCR comes from an older male donor with stage III squamous cell lung carcinoma. CDR3 residues: CAWTRDRGPSNTEAFF. The DNA of the CDR3 is TGTGCCTGGACCCGGGACAGGGGGCCTTCGAACACTGAAGCTTTCTTT.